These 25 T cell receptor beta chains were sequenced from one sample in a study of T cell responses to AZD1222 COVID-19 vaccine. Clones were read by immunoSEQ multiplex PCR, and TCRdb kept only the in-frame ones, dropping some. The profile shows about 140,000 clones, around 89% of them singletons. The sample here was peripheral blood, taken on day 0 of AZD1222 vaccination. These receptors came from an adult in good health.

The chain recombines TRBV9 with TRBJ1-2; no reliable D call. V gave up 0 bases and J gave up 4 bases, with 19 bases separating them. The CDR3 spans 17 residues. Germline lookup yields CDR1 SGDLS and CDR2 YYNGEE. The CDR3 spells CASSVDSSLEGGYGYTF. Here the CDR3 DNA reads TGTGCCAGCAGCGTAGACAGTTCTCTGGAGGGCGGCTATGGCTACACCTTC.

This CDR3 reads CASSEEVGQGADSGANVLTF. As DNA, the CDR3 is TGCGCCAGCAGTGAGGAGGTGGGGCAGGGGGCGGACTCTGGGGCCAACGTCCTGACTTTC. This sequence joins TRBV10-1 and TRBJ2-6; 8 nucleotides align to TRBD1. Germline CDR1 WNHNN, CDR2 SYGVQD (reference sequence). Losses at the gene ends were 2 bases for V and 0 bases for J; bases not matched to a gene: 12. The CDR3 extends over 20 amino acids.

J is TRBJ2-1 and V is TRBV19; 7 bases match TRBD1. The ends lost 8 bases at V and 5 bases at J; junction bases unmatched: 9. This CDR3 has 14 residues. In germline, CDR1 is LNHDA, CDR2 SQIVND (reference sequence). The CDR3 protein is CASRLGDSNNEQFF. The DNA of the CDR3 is TGTGCCAGTCGGCTCGGGGACAGCAACAATGAGCAGTTCTTC.

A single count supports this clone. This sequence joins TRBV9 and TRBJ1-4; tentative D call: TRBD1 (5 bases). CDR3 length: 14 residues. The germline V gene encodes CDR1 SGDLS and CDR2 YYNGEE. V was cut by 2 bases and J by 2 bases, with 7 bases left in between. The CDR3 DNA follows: TGTGCCAGCAGCGTGGGGGGGACTAATGAAAAACTGTTTTTT. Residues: CASSVGGTNEKLFF.

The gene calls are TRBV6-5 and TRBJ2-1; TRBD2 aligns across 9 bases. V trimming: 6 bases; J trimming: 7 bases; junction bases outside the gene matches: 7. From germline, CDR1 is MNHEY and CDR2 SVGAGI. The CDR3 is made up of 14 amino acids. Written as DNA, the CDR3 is TGTGCCAGCAGAGATAGCGGGAGCGTGAATGAGCAGTTCTTC. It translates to CASRDSGSVNEQFF.

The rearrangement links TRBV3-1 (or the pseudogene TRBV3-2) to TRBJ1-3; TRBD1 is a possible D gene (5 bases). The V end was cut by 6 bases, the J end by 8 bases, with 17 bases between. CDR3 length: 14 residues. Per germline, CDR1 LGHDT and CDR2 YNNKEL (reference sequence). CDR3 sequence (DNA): TGTGCCAGCAGACCTAGGGGCGTCGGGGACACCATATATTTT. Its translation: CASRPRGVGDTIYF.

DNA for the CDR3: TGTGCCAGCAGTGTTACCGAGAACACTGAAGCTTTCTTT. It translates to CASSVTENTEAFF. The chain combines TRBV12-3 or TRBV12-4 with TRBJ1-1; D not certain. Trimming pared 5 bases from V and 1 base from J, leaving 8 bases between. This CDR3 comprises 13 residues.

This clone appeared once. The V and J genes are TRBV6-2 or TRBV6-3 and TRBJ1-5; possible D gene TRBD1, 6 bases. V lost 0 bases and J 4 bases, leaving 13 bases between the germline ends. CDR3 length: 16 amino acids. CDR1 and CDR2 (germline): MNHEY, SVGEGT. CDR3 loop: CASSYSSKGGNQPQHF. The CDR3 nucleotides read TGTGCCAGCAGTTACTCATCGAAAGGGGGGAATCAGCCCCAGCATTTT.

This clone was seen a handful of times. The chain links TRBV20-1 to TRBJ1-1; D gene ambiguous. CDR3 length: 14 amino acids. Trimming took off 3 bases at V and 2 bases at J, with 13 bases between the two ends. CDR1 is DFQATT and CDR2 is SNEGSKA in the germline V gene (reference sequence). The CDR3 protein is CSASSQAPNTEAFF. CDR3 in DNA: TGCAGTGCTAGTAGTCAAGCACCTAACACTGAAGCTTTCTTT.

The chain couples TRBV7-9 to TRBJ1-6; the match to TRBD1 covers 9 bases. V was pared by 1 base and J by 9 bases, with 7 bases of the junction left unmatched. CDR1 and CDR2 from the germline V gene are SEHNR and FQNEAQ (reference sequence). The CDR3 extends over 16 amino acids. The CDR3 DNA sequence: TGTGCCAGCAGCTTAGGACACAGGGGGCTTCGTTCACCCCTCCACTTT. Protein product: CASSLGHRGLRSPLHF.

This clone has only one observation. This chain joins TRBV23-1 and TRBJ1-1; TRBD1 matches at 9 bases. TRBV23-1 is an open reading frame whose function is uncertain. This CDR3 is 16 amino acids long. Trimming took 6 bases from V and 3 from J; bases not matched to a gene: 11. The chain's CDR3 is CASSLDRGGSYTEAFF. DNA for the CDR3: TGCGCCAGCAGCCTTGACAGGGGGGGCTCGTACACTGAAGCTTTCTTT.

In DNA, the CDR3 is TGTGCCAGCAGCCGGGATGGGGTTGGCTACACCTTC. Translating gives CASSRDGVGYTF. The chain recombines TRBV3-1 (or the pseudogene TRBV3-2) with TRBJ1-2; D call uncertain. This CDR3 comprises 12 residues. V lost 4 bases, J lost 7 bases, and 10 bases lay in between. Germline-derived CDR1 and CDR2 are LGHDT and YNNKEL (reference sequence).

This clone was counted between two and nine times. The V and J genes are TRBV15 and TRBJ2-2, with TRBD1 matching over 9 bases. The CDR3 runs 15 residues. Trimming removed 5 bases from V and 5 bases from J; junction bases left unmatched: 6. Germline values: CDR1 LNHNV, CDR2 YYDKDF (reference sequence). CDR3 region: CATSQQGARTGELFF. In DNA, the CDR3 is TGTGCCACCAGCCAACAGGGGGCGAGGACCGGGGAGCTGTTTTTT.

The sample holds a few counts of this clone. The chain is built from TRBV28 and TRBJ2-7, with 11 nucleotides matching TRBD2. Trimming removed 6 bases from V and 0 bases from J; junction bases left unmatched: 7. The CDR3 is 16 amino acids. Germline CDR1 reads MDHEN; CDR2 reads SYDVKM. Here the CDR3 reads CASSRGLAGNSYEQYF. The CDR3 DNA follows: TGTGCCAGCAGCCGTGGACTAGCGGGCAACTCCTACGAGCAGTACTTC.

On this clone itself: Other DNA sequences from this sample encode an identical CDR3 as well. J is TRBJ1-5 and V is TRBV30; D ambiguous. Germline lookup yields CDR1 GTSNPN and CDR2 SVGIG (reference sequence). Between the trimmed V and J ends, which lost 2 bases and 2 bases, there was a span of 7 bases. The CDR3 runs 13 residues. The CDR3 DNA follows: TGTGCCTGGAGTAAAGGTGGCAATCAGCCCCAGCATTTT. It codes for CAWSKGGNQPQHF.

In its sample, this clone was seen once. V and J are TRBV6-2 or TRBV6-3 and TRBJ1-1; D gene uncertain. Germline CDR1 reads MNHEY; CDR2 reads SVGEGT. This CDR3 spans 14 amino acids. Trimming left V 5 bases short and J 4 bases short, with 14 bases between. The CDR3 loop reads CASSGQNGGTEAFF. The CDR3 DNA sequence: TGTGCCAGCAGTGGCCAGAACGGCGGCACTGAAGCTTTCTTT.

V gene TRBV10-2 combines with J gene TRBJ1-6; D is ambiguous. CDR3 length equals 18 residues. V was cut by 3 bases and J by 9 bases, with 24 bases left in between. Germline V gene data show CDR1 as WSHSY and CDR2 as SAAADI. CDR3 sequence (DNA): TGCGCCAGCAGTGATTCGATTGGACCCGGAATGGGGTTTTCACCCCTCCACTTT. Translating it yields CASSDSIGPGMGFSPLHF.

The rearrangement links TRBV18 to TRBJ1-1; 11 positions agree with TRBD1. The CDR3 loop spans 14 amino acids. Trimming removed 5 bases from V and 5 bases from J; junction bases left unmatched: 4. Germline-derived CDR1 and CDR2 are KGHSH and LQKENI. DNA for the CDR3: TGTGCCAGCTCAGGACAGGGGGCGCGGACTGAAGCTTTCTTT. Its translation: CASSGQGARTEAFF. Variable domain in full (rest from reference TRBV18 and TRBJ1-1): NAGVMQNPRHLVRRRGQEARLRCSPMKGHSHVYWYRQLPEEGLKFMVYLQKENIIDESGMPKERFSAEFPKEGPSILRIQQVVRGDSAAYFCASSGQGARTEAFFGQGTRLTVV.

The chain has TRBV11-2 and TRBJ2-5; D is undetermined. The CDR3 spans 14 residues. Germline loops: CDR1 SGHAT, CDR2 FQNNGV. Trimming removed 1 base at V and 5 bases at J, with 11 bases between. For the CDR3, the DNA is TGTGCCAGCAGCTTAGTCGGCCATCCGGAGACCCAGTACTTC. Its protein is CASSLVGHPETQYF.

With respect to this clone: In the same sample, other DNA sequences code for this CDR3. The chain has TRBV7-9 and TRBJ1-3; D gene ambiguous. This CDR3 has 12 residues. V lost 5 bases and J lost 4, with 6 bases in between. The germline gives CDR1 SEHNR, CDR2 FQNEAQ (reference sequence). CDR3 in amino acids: CASSPSGNTIYF. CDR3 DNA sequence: TGTGCCAGCAGCCCATCAGGAAACACCATATATTTT.

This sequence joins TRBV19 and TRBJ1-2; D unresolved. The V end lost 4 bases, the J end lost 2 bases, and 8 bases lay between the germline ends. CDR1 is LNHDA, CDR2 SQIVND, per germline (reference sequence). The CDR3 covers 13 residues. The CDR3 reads CASSRTANYGYTF. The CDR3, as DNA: TGTGCCAGTAGTAGGACCGCAAACTATGGCTACACCTTC.

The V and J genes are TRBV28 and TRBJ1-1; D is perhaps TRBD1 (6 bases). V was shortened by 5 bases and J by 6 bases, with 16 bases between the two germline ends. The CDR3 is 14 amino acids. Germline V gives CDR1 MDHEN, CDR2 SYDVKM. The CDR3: CASSPQGFSSEAFF. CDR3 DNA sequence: TGTGCCAGCAGTCCTCAGGGGTTTAGTTCTGAAGCTTTCTTT.

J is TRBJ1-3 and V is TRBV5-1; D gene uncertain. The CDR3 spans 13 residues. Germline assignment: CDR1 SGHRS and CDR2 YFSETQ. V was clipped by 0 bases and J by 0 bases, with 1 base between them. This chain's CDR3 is CASSLDSGNTIYF. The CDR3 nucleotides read TGCGCCAGCAGCTTGGACTCTGGAAACACCATATATTTT.

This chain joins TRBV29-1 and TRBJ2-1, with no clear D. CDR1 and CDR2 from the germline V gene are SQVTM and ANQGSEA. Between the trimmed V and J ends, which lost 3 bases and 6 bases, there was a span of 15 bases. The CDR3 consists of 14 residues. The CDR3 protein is CSVEGFLRFNEQFF. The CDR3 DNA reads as TGCAGCGTTGAGGGCTTCCTTCGGTTCAATGAGCAGTTCTTC.

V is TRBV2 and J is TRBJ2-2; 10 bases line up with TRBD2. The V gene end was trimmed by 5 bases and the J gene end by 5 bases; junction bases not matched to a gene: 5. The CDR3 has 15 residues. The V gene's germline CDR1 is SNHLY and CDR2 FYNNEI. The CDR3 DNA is TGTGCCAGCAGTCCACTAGCGGGATTGACCGGGGAGCTGTTTTTT. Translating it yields CASSPLAGLTGELFF.